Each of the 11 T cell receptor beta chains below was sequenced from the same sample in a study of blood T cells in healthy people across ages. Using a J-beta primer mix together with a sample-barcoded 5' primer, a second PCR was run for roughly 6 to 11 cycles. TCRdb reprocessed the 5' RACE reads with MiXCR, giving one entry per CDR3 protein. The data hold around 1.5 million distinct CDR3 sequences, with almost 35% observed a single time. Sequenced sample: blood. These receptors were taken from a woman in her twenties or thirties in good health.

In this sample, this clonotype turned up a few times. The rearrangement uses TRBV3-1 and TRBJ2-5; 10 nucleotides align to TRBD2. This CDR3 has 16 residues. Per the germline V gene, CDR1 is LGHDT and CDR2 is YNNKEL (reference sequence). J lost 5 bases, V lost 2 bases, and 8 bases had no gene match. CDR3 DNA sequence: TGTGCCAGCAGCCAACCTCCCAGCGGGGGGGCGGAGACCCAGTACTTC. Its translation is CASSQPPSGGAETQYF.

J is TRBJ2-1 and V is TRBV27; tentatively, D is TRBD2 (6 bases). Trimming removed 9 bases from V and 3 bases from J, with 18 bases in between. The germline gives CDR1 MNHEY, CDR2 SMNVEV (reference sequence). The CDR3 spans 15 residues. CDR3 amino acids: CASDNGGTLYNEQFF. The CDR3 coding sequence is TGTGCCAGTGATAATGGGGGGACTCTCTACAATGAGCAGTTCTTC.

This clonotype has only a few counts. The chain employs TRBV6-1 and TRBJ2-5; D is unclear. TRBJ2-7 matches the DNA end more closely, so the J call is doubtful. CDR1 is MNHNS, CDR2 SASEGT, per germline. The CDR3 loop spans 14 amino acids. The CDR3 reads CASRKTLDPIEQYF. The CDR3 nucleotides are TGTGCCAGCAGGAAGACGTTGGACCCCATCGAGCAGTACTTC.

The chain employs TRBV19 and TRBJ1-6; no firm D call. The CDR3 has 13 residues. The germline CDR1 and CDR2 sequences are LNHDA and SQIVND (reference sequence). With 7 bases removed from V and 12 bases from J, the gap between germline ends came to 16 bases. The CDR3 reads CASKKTLIEPLHF. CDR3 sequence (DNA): TGTGCCAGTAAGAAGACCCTAATAGAACCCCTCCACTTT.

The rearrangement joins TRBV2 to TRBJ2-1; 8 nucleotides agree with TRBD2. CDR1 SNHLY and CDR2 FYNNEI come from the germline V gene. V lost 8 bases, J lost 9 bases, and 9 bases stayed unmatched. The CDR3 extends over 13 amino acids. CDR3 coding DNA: TGTGCCAGCCAGCGGGAGTCCCAGGGTGAGCAGTTCTTC. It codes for CASQRESQGEQFF.

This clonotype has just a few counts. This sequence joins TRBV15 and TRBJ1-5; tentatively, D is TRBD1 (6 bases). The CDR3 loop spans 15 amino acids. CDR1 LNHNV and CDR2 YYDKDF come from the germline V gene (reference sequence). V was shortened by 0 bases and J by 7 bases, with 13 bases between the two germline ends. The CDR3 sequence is CATSRDQGIGQPQHF. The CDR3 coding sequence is TGTGCCACCAGCAGAGATCAGGGGATAGGGCAGCCCCAGCATTTT.

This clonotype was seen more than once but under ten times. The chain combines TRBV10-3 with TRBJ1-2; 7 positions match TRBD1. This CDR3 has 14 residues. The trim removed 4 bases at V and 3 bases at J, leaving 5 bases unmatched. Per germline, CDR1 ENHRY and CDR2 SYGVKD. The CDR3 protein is CAISARDSYYGYTF. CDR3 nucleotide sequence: TGTGCCATCAGTGCGAGGGACAGCTACTATGGCTACACCTTC.

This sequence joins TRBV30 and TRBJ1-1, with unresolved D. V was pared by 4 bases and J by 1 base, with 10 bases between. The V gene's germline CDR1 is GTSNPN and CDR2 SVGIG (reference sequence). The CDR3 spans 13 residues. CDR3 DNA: TGTGCCTGGATCGGTCGGGAGAACACTGAAGCTTTCTTT. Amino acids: CAWIGRENTEAFF.

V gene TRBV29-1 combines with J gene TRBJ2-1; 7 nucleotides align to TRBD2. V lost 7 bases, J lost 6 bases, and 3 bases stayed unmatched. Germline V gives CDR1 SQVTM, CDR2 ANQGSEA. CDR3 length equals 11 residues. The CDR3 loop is CSGRGGNEQFF. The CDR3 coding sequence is TGCAGCGGACGCGGGGGCAATGAGCAGTTCTTC.

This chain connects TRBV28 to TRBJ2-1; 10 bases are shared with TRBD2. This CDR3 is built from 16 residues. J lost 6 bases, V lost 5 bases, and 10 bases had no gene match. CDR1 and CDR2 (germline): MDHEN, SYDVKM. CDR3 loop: CASSLEAGGPVNEQFF. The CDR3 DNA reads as TGTGCCAGCAGTCTCGAAGCGGGAGGGCCAGTCAATGAGCAGTTCTTC. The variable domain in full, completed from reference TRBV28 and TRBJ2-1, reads DVKVTQSSRYLVKRTGEKVFLECVQDMDHENMFWYRQDPGLGLRLIYFSYDVKMKEKGDIPEGYSVSREKKERFSLILESASTNQTSMYLCASSLEAGGPVNEQFFGPGTRLTVL.

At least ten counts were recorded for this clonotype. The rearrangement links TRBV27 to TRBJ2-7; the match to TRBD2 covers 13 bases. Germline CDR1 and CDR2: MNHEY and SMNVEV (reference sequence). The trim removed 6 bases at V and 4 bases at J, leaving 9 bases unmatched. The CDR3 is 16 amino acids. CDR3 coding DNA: TGTGCCAGCAGCTTGACTAGCGGGAGGACTCAGTACGAGCAGTACTTC. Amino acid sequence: CASSLTSGRTQYEQYF.